Each of the 2 T cell receptor beta chains below was sequenced from the same sample in a study of T-cell memory formation after mild COVID-19 (dated by TCRdb to about 2021). Libraries were made using 5' RACE. Reads for this sample came from an Illumina NovaSeq 6000. TCRdb reworked the public reads: Q25 trimming with fastp, MiXCR clone assembly, productive beta chains retained. Every distinct CDR3 protein forms one entry, paired with its most common genes and DNA. The sample yields some 180,000 distinct CDR3 sequences; around a sixth were counted once. Roughly 3.7% of the sample is in the top ten clones. Material: PBMCs or a T cell subset sorted from them (not recorded which). Receptors were obtained from a young man who had mild COVID-19 (a few samples of this study predate the infection). The sample titles of this study are shuffled in the database, so cell type and time point are left out; the donor was told from shared clones.

This clonotype has more than one count but fewer than ten. This chain links TRBV20-1 with TRBJ1-6; a weak D match, TRBD1 (6 bases). V shed 6 bases and J shed 4 bases, with 13 bases lying between them. The CDR3 runs 14 residues. Per germline, CDR1 DFQATT and CDR2 SNEGSKA (reference sequence). The CDR3 here is CSAGGGIYNSPLHF. The CDR3 coding sequence is TGCAGTGCCGGAGGGGGGATTTATAATTCACCCCTCCACTTT.

The genes are TRBV5-1 and TRBJ2-3, with 7 bases aligning to TRBD2. This CDR3 comprises 16 residues. V lost 2 bases, J lost 3 bases, and 9 bases stayed unmatched. Germline CDR1 reads SGHRS; CDR2 reads YFSETQ. CDR3 coding DNA: TGCGCCAGCAGCTTCCTCGGGGGGATGTTAACAGATACGCAGTATTTT. Protein product: CASSFLGGMLTDTQYF. Full variable domain (rest looked up from reference TRBV5-1 and TRBJ2-3): KAGVTQTPRYLIKTRGQQVTLSCSPISGHRSVSWYQQTPGQGLQFLFEYFSETQRNKGNFPGRFSGRQFSNSRSEMNVSTLELGDSALYLCASSFLGGMLTDTQYFGPGTRLTVL.